The rows below give T cell receptor beta chains drawn from one sample of a study of T cell changes during pregnancy in multiple sclerosis. TCRdb keeps only in-frame clones here, not all; method: immunoSEQ multiplex PCR. The sample holds over 70,000 clones, around 94% seen once. The source was peripheral blood, collected in the third trimester of pregnancy. The receptors originated from a female donor with multiple sclerosis, enrolled in a pregnancy study. Both conserved end residues are part of each CDR3. The D gene is left open where the match is weak. The size of a clone is reported for some rows only, either as once, few or many, or as a class for expanded clones.

clone_size	v_call	d_call	j_call	cdr3_aa	cdr3_nt
-	TRBV10-2	TRBD1	TRBJ1-1	CASTRQGAPTEAFF	TGCGCCAGCACTAGACAGGGGGCGCCCACTGAAGCTTTCTTT
-	TRBV4-2	TRBD2	TRBJ2-1	CASSQEKLAPYNEQFF	TGTGCCAGCAGCCAAGAGAAACTAGCGCCTTACAATGAGCAGTTCTTC
-	TRBV5-1	-	TRBJ1-6	CASSSTPIQDGINSPLHF	TGCGCCAGCAGCTCCACGCCGATACAGGACGGAATTAATTCACCCCTCCACTTT
-	TRBV10-3	-	TRBJ1-1	CAISESGTPDTEAFF	TGTGCCATCAGTGAGTCCGGGACACCTGACACTGAAGCTTTCTTT
-	TRBV7-2	TRBD1	TRBJ2-5	CASSLGDRGGETQYF	TGTGCCAGCAGCTTAGGGGACAGGGGGGGAGAGACCCAGTACTTC
few	TRBV9	TRBD2	TRBJ2-1	CASSEGHSGRANEQFF	TGTGCCAGCAGCGAGGGGCATAGCGGGAGGGCCAATGAGCAGTTCTTC
-	TRBV5-4	-	TRBJ1-4	CASSTWLGDQEKLFF	TGTGCCAGCAGCACTTGGCTCGGGGATCAAGAAAAACTGTTTTTT
-	TRBV28	-	TRBJ1-2	CASSLSLARSPYGYTF	TGTGCCAGCAGTTTATCCCTAGCCCGAAGTCCCTATGGCTACACCTTC
-	TRBV20-1	TRBD1	TRBJ1-4	CSATGGEKLFF	TGCAGTGCGACAGGGGGCGAAAAACTGTTTTTT
-	TRBV12-2	-	TRBJ2-7	CASRLAELASFPYEQYF	TGTGCAAGTCGCTTAGCAGAGTTAGCTAGTTTCCCCTACGAGCAGTACTTC
-	TRBV28	TRBD1	TRBJ1-1	CASSFLGGRNTEAFF	TGTGCCAGCAGTTTCTTAGGGGGCCGGAACACTGAAGCTTTCTTT
-	TRBV20-1	TRBD2	TRBJ2-7	CSAQRDGEQYF	TGCAGTGCTCAGCGGGACGGCGAGCAGTACTTC
-	TRBV7-3	TRBD2	TRBJ2-1	CASSDRLAGEQFF	TGTGCCAGCAGCGACCGACTAGCGGGTGAGCAGTTCTTC
-	TRBV30	-	TRBJ2-5	CAWSAGTPTETQYF	TGTGCCTGGAGTGCCGGGACTCCGACGGAGACCCAGTACTTC
-	TRBV6-6	TRBD2	TRBJ2-1	CANSTSGRQYNEQFF	TGTGCCAACTCGACTAGCGGGAGGCAGTACAATGAGCAGTTCTTC
-	TRBV4-1	-	TRBJ1-1	CASSQGADMNTEAFF	TGCGCCAGCAGCCAAGGGGCCGATATGAACACTGAAGCTTTCTTT
-	TRBV4-1	TRBD1	TRBJ2-5	CASSQEPRQGWETQYF	TGCGCCAGCAGCCAGGAACCGAGACAGGGGTGGGAGACCCAGTACTTC